The sequence of this T cell receptor beta chain was determined in a study of T-cell memory formation after mild COVID-19. Study-level background: TCR clusters showed largely donor specificity.

TCRdb passed the 5' RACE reads through MiXCR, listing each CDR3 protein once. The sample includes just over 300,000 distinct CDR3 sequences, roughly 19% seen only once; the top ten take under 25%. Study conclusions and caveats: Shrinking CD4+ clones were chiefly CM and EM; CD8+ ones were chiefly EMRA. Pre-infection memory already had some responding clones, implying cross-reactive memory joined.

Germline loops: CDR1 SGHDT, CDR2 YYEEEE. V dropped 4 bases and J dropped 1 base, with 11 bases sitting between them. CDR3 length equals 14 residues. With regard to this clonotype: Its antigen is undetermined.

Material for sequencing was PBMCs or a T cell subset sorted from them (not recorded which). The chain links TRBV5-6 to TRBJ1-1; no firm D call. This clonotype originated in a man younger than 30 who had mild COVID-19 (a few samples of this study predate the infection). Cell type and time point are not known. DNA for the CDR3: TGTGCCAGCAGCCGTGAAGACCGGAACACTGAAGCTTTCTTT. Amino acids: CASSREDRNTEAFF. The whole variable domain, remainder taken from reference TRBV5-6 and TRBJ1-1, is DAGVTQSPTHLIKTRGQQVTLRCSPKSGHDTVSWYQQALGQGPQFIFQYYEEEERQRGNFPDRFSGHQFPNYSSELNVNALLLGDSALYLCASSREDRNTEAFFGQGTRLTVV.